Listed below are T cell receptor beta chains from one sample, sequenced in a study of low-dose radiotherapy and immunotherapy resistance in tumors. TCRdb itself ran the reads through MiXCR, one entry per CDR3 protein. This table holds around 68,000 distinct CDR3 sequences, roughly 29% found once. The source material was PBMCs, sampled before treatment. The receptors shown here come from a male donor with rectosigmoid adenocarcinoma. CDR3s include the opening cysteine and the closing phenylalanine or tryptophan. The D gene is left open where the match is weak. Not all rows give a size; the values are once, few, many and, for expanded clones, a class.

V	J	length	size	D	CDR3	DNA
TRBV12-3/TRBV12-4	TRBJ1-5	15	once	NA	CASSLALGPNQPQHF	TGTGCCAGCAGTTTAGCGCTGGGCCCCAATCAGCCCCAGCATTTT
TRBV28	TRBJ2-1	15	NA	TRBD1	CASLSATGDFNEQFF	TGTGCCAGCCTTTCCGCCACAGGGGATTTTAATGAGCAGTTCTTC
TRBV5-1	TRBJ2-3	15	many	TRBD2	CASRWAGGGADTQYF	TGCGCCAGCAGGTGGGCGGGGGGCGGCGCAGATACGCAGTATTTT
TRBV19	TRBJ2-1	15	many	NA	CASSSWLYGRNEQFF	TGTGCCAGTAGTTCGTGGCTCTACGGTCGAAATGAGCAGTTCTTC
TRBV28	TRBJ2-5	14	many	NA	CASSWAATQETQYF	TGTGCCAGCAGTTGGGCCGCCACCCAAGAGACCCAGTACTTC
TRBV28	TRBJ2-4	14	NA	NA	CASSRPGGVYIQYF	TGTGCCAGCAGTCGCCCCGGAGGAGTATACATTCAGTACTTC
TRBV10-3	TRBJ1-5	15	many	TRBD1	CAISGQGAGNQPQHF	TGTGCCATCAGTGGACAGGGGGCCGGCAATCAGCCCCAGCATTTT
TRBV19	TRBJ2-1	15	many	NA	CASSAAGTAYNEQFF	TGTGCCAGTAGTGCCGCCGGGACTGCCTACAATGAGCAGTTCTTC
TRBV12-3/TRBV12-4	TRBJ2-5	15	many	TRBD1	CASSAGTVNQETQYF	TGTGCCAGCAGTGCTGGGACAGTGAATCAAGAGACCCAGTACTTC
TRBV5-1	TRBJ2-2	16	many	TRBD1	CASSGSDREGTGELFF	TGCGCCAGCAGCGGATCGGACAGGGAAGGCACCGGGGAGCTGTTTTTT
TRBV29-1	TRBJ2-1	14	NA	TRBD2	CSVEWLAGVGEQFF	TGCAGCGTTGAGTGGTTAGCGGGAGTGGGGGAGCAGTTCTTC
TRBV5-1	TRBJ2-7	14	many	NA	CASSLVVSPYEQYF	TGCGCCAGCAGCTTGGTCGTTTCGCCCTACGAGCAGTACTTC
TRBV7-2	TRBJ2-3	15	many	NA	CASSWQKRSTDTQYF	TGTGCCAGCAGCTGGCAGAAGCGGAGCACAGATACGCAGTATTTT
TRBV28	TRBJ2-1	12	NA	NA	CASSLGSYEQFF	TGTGCCAGCAGTTTAGGTAGCTACGAGCAGTTCTTC
TRBV19	TRBJ1-5	17	many	TRBD1	CASSILAGGSFNQPQHF	TGTGCCAGTAGTATATTGGCAGGGGGCTCCTTCAATCAGCCCCAGCATTTT
TRBV7-9	TRBJ2-1	17	many	TRBD2	CASSLRMWTSGSHEQFF	TGTGCCAGCAGCTTAAGGATGTGGACTAGCGGGAGCCATGAGCAGTTCTTC
TRBV20-1	TRBJ2-1	14	many	TRBD2	CSARSGRTYNEQFF	TGCAGTGCTAGGAGCGGGAGGACTTACAATGAGCAGTTCTTC
TRBV7-2	TRBJ2-3	14	NA	NA	CASSLVFGGNTQYF	TGTGCCAGCAGCTTAGTGTTTGGGGGCAATACGCAGTATTTT
TRBV25-1	TRBJ2-1	17	NA	TRBD2	CASSEGGLAGRYNEQFF	TGTGCCAGCAGTGAGGGCGGACTAGCCGGGAGATACAATGAGCAGTTCTTC
TRBV11-2	TRBJ1-5	15	many	TRBD1	CASSSEGTGNQPQHF	TGTGCCAGCAGCTCCGAAGGGACAGGCAATCAGCCCCAGCATTTT
TRBV3-1	TRBJ1-5	12	many	NA	CASSHGMQPQHF	TGTGCCAGCAGCCACGGCATGCAGCCCCAGCATTTT
TRBV18	TRBJ1-5	16	NA	TRBD1	CASSPPWTGGFQPQHF	TGTGCCAGCTCACCACCTTGGACAGGCGGATTTCAGCCCCAGCATTTT
TRBV7-2	TRBJ2-7	14	many	NA	CASSLEAAAYEQYF	TGTGCCAGCAGCTTGGAGGCAGCAGCCTACGAGCAGTACTTC
TRBV6-2/TRBV6-3	TRBJ1-5	13	once	NA	CASSYIGTQPQHF	TGTGCCAGCAGTTATATAGGGACTCAGCCCCAGCATTTT
TRBV6-1	TRBJ2-1	20	many	TRBD2	CASSGRTSGSLRGSYNEQFF	TGTGCCAGCAGTGGAAGGACTAGCGGGAGTTTAAGAGGTTCCTACAATGAGCAGTTCTTC
TRBV6-6	TRBJ1-6	13	many	TRBD1	CASPRDRNSPLHF	TGTGCCAGTCCGCGGGACAGGAATTCACCCCTCCACTTT
TRBV12-3/TRBV12-4	TRBJ2-1	15	few	TRBD2	CASTILAGGFNEQFF	TGTGCCAGCACCATACTAGCGGGGGGGTTCAATGAGCAGTTCTTC
TRBV5-1	TRBJ2-2	16	many	NA	CASSLGASSNTGELFF	TGCGCCAGCAGCTTGGGGGCATCATCGAACACCGGGGAGCTGTTTTTT